Many counts were recorded for the clone carrying this TCR beta chain. This sample is part of a study of T cells in Graves' hyperthyroidism and ophthalmopathy. CDR1 is SNHLY and CDR2 is FYNNEI in the germline V gene. The CDR3 contains 14 residues. With V trimmed by 6 bases and J by 1 base, 2 bases remained unmatched. From RNA transcripts, TCR beta CDR3 regions were amplified. A set of HTBI primers served as the primers for a first-round RT-PCR of the TCR CDR3. TCRdb reanalysed the multiplex PCR reads using MiXCR and keeps one entry per CDR3 protein. The sample holds some 770,000 distinct CDR3 sequences, around 15% seen once.

The chain carries TRBV2 and TRBJ2-5, with TRBD1 matching 10 bases. Sequencing was done on a sample of blood. This receptor was identified in a man younger than 30 with Graves' hyperthyroidism. As DNA, the CDR3 is TGTGCCAGCAGCTGGACAGGGGGCCAAGAGACCCAGTACTTC. Translating gives CASSWTGGQETQYF.